One and the same sample provided the 5 T cell receptor beta chains below, sequenced in a study of blood T cell repertoires in COVID-19. The data were produced by immunoSEQ multiplex PCR, yet TCRdb's version contains in-frame clones alone and is incomplete. The sample contains approximately 81,000 clones, around 91% of which appear only once. The sample comprised peripheral blood. The source of these receptors is a woman aged 45-59 years in a cohort sampled during active COVID-19.

V usage is TRBV5-1 and J usage is TRBJ1-1; 8 nucleotides line up with TRBD1. CDR1 is SGHRS, CDR2 YFSETQ, per germline. The CDR3 has 16 residues. J gave up 4 bases and V 4 bases, and 12 bases lay outside the gene matches. This CDR3 is CASSPGTGASGTEAFF. In nucleotides, the CDR3 is TGCGCCAGCAGCCCAGGGACAGGAGCATCGGGCACTGAAGCTTTCTTT.

This chain connects TRBV6-6 to TRBJ2-3; 10 bases agree with TRBD2. J lost 2 bases, V lost 6 bases, and 5 bases had no gene match. The CDR3 runs 15 residues. Germline-derived CDR1 and CDR2 are MNHNY and SVGAGI (reference sequence). CDR3 nucleotides: TGTGCCAGCAGGAAACTAGCGGGACTCACAGATACGCAGTATTTT. Its translation: CASRKLAGLTDTQYF.

The rearrangement joins TRBV19 to TRBJ1-6; D uncertain. The CDR3 spans 16 residues. V lost 5 bases, J lost 3 bases, and 14 bases lay in between. Germline V gives CDR1 LNHDA, CDR2 SQIVND (reference sequence). DNA for the CDR3: TGTGCCAGTAGTCCTCAGTCGGGGATCTATAATTCACCCCTCCACTTT. It is translated as CASSPQSGIYNSPLHF.

J is TRBJ2-7 and V is TRBV10-3; TRBD1 aligns across 10 bases. Germline trimming cut 8 bases from V and 3 bases from J; bases unmatched to any gene: 7. Looked up from germline, CDR1 is ENHRY and CDR2 is SYGVKD. The CDR3 is made up of 14 amino acids. CDR3 region: CAIGPTGGFYEQYF. The CDR3 coding sequence is TGTGCCATCGGTCCGACAGGGGGCTTCTACGAGCAGTACTTC.

The rearrangement uses TRBV30 and TRBJ1-3; a weak D match, TRBD1 (5 bases). The CDR3 consists of 14 residues. In germline, CDR1 is GTSNPN, CDR2 SVGIG (reference sequence). With 6 bases removed from V and 2 bases from J, the gap between germline ends came to 14 bases. CDR3 nucleotides: TGTGCCTGTACCGTCGGACACGCTGGAAACACCATATATTTT. The encoded protein is CACTVGHAGNTIYF.